This T cell receptor beta chain was observed in a study of beta chain features in type 1 diabetes. Whole-study findings and limits: TCRB CDR3s were moderately but significantly shorter in Type 1 diabetes patients in all four CD4+ subsets. With patients and controls alike, PCR might favor shorter templates to an equal degree. Patients' naive, central memory and Treg TCRB repertoires seemed closer to one another than those of healthy donors.

Investigators reverse transcribed all isolated RNA, so they sequenced expressed TCRB transcripts. Profiled with immunoSEQ multiplex PCR; TCRdb holds only in-frame clones, not every one. Of nearly 250,000 clones listed, 55% to 70% are singletons. With regard to this clone: Its antigen is currently unknown. The same CDR3 is also encoded by other DNA sequences in this sample.

From germline, CDR1 is SGHNT and CDR2 YYREEE (reference sequence). This CDR3 contains 11 residues. The V gene lost 3 bases and the J gene lost 4 bases, with 2 bases spanning the gap. Input material: naive CD4+ T cells from blood. The receptor was isolated from a young man in good health. The J gene is TRBJ2-1, the V gene TRBV5-4; D ambiguous. The CDR3 coding sequence is TGTGCCAGCAGCTATTACAATGAGCAGTTCTTC. It translates to CASSYYNEQFF.